The 6 T cell receptor beta chains presented below share a single source sample, sequenced in a study of breast tumors, draining lymph nodes, adjacent tissues. One entry per CDR3 protein, called by TCRdb with MiXCR from the multiplex PCR reads. The sample carries more than 80,000 distinct CDR3 sequences, more than 30% recorded once. The lymph nodes were axillary draining lymph nodes from breast cancer patients. Sequencing was carried out using axillary lymph node tissue. The receptors here all came from a female donor with breast cancer. Some clones in this sample may be carry-over from other donors' samples.

This chain connects TRBV6-1 to TRBJ2-3; D gene uncertain. CDR1 and CDR2 (germline): MNHNS, SASEGT. V gave up 6 bases and J gave up 4 bases, with 11 bases separating them. The CDR3 length is 13 residues. This chain's CDR3 is CASSLPEADTQYF. The CDR3 DNA reads TGTGCCAGCAGCCTCCCCGAGGCAGATACGCAGTATTTT.

This clonotype appeared many times. This chain joins TRBV12-3 or TRBV12-4 and TRBJ2-2, with D tentatively TRBD1 (6 bases). Between the trimmed V and J ends, which lost 5 bases and 4 bases, there was a span of 14 bases. The CDR3 length is 15 residues. CDR3 residues: CASSKTGSATGELFF. In DNA form, the CDR3 reads TGTGCCAGCAGTAAAACAGGGTCGGCCACCGGGGAGCTGTTTTTT.

With regard to this clonotype: This sequence may be a read error, since a much larger clone differs from it by one base. The chain couples TRBV6-6 to TRBJ1-4, with D possibly matching TRBD1 (5 bases). The CDR3 loop spans 14 amino acids. Germline V gene data show CDR1 as MNHNY and CDR2 as SVGAGI (reference sequence). The CDR3 nucleotides read TGTGCCGGCAGTTACTGGGAGACAGATAAAAAACTGTTTTTT. As protein: CAGSYWETDKKLFF.

In this sample, this clonotype turned up many times. The chain joins TRBV12-3 or TRBV12-4 to TRBJ2-3, with TRBD2 identical over 9 bases. CDR3 length: 14 amino acids. V dropped 1 base and J dropped 4; count of bases not matched to a gene: 0. The CDR3 DNA reads TGTGCCAGCAGTTTAGGCGGGGGGGCAGATACGCAGTATTTT. Its translation: CASSLGGGADTQYF.

This clonotype was found many times. The CDR3 DNA reads as TGCGCCAGCAGCTTGGATCTCGGGACAATGTATGGCTACACCTTC. Amino acid sequence: CASSLDLGTMYGYTF. This chain links TRBV5-1 with TRBJ1-2, with TRBD1 as a possible D gene (6 bases). The ends were cut back, 0 bases at V and 5 bases at J, with 14 bases in the middle. CDR1 and CDR2 from the germline V gene are SGHRS and YFSETQ. This CDR3 contains 15 residues.

Regarding this clonotype: A read error may explain this, as a much larger clone is one base away. The chain joins TRBV6-1 to TRBJ1-4; D remains ambiguous. Trimming took off 5 bases at V and 5 bases at J, with 12 bases between the two ends. The CDR3 spans 14 residues. Germline V gene lookup returns CDR1 MNHNS and CDR2 SASEGT. The CDR3 bases are TGTGCCAGCAGTCCCCGGGCGGTGAATGAAAAACTGTTTTTT. It encodes CASSPRAVNEKLFF.